These 31 T cell receptor beta chains were sequenced from one sample in a study of cytomegalovirus exposure and HLA in healthy donors. 13 Jbeta primers and 60 Vbeta primers were used for the PCR. Generated by immunoSEQ multiplex PCR, the TCRdb table keeps only in-frame clones and is missing some. The profile shows roughly 150,000 clones, around 80% of them singletons. The specimen was PBMCs. Receptors originate from a male donor in good health and CMV-seronegative.

The chain recombines TRBV7-2 with TRBJ2-1; possible D gene TRBD1, 6 bases. CDR3 length: 18 amino acids. The V and J ends lost 4 bases and 1 base respectively, with 20 bases between them. Germline V CDR1 and CDR2: SGHTA, FQGNSA. DNA of the CDR3: TGTGCCAGCAGCTACTCCCACAGGGCCCCCCCTTCCTACAATGAGCAGTTCTTC. Encoded protein: CASSYSHRAPPSYNEQFF. Full variable domain (rest looked up from reference TRBV7-2 and TRBJ2-1): GAGVSQSPSNKVTEKGKDVELRCDPISGHTALYWYRQSLGQGLEFLIYFQGNSAPDKSGLPSDRFSAERTGGSVSTLTIQRTQQEDSAVYLCASSYSHRAPPSYNEQFFGPGTRLTVL.

The chain employs TRBV5-1 and TRBJ2-2, with 7 bases matching TRBD2. Germline V gene lookup returns CDR1 SGHRS and CDR2 YFSETQ. The CDR3 is 15 residues long. With V trimmed by 4 bases and J by 7 bases, 10 bases remained unmatched. CDR3 sequence (DNA): TGCGCCAGCAGCCCCTCCGGGACTACTTACGGGGAGCTGTTTTTT. Translation gives CASSPSGTTYGELFF. Full variable domain (remainder filled in from reference TRBV5-1 and TRBJ2-2): KAGVTQTPRYLIKTRGQQVTLSCSPISGHRSVSWYQQTPGQGLQFLFEYFSETQRNKGNFPGRFSGRQFSNSRSEMNVSTLELGDSALYLCASSPSGTTYGELFFGEGSRLTVL.

This chain joins TRBV7-8 and TRBJ2-5; 10 bases fit TRBD1. V gave up 5 bases and J gave up 0 bases; unmatched junction bases: 9. Looked up from germline, CDR1 is SGHVS and CDR2 is FQNEAQ. The CDR3 is 17 amino acids. The CDR3 is CASSPGPGTGDQETQYF. DNA of the CDR3: TGTGCCAGCAGCCCAGGTCCCGGGACAGGGGACCAAGAGACCCAGTACTTC.

The CDR3 loop reads CAWRPKTAGWTGELFF. CDR3 nucleotide sequence: TGTGCCTGGAGACCTAAAACGGCAGGGTGGACCGGGGAGCTGTTTTTT. V is TRBV30 and J is TRBJ2-2, with a weak D call TRBD1 (5 bases). Trimming took 3 bases from V and 5 from J, leaving 19 bases between them. This CDR3 contains 16 residues. Per the germline V gene, CDR1 is GTSNPN and CDR2 is SVGIG (reference sequence).

The chain links TRBV14 to TRBJ2-7, with D hard to call. Per the germline V gene, CDR1 is SGHDN and CDR2 is FVKESK. This CDR3 spans 15 amino acids. The germline V and J ends were trimmed by 2 bases and 3 bases, with 14 bases remaining between them. CDR3 nucleotides: TGTGCCAGCAGCCAAATGGATAGCCGAGACTACGAGCAGTACTTC. Amino acid sequence: CASSQMDSRDYEQYF.

The CDR3: CASSQSGLAGYEQYF. The CDR3 DNA follows: TGCGCCAGCAGCCAATCCGGACTAGCGGGTTACGAGCAGTACTTC. The chain is built from TRBV4-1 and TRBJ2-7; 11 bases align to TRBD2. Germline V gene lookup returns CDR1 MGHRA and CDR2 YSYEKL. V lost 2 bases and J lost 4; bases outside the gene matches: 4. The CDR3 has 15 residues.

The genes are TRBV7-2 and TRBJ2-2; 9 bases line up with TRBD2. Germline CDR1 SGHTA, CDR2 FQGNSA. This CDR3 comprises 17 residues. V lost 1 base, J lost 2 bases, and 5 bases stayed unmatched. CDR3 in amino acids: CASSLEGRGGNTGELFF. Written as DNA, the CDR3 is TGTGCCAGCAGCTTAGAGGGGCGGGGGGGTAACACCGGGGAGCTGTTTTTT.

The chain carries TRBV18 and TRBJ1-2; D ambiguous. The CDR3 runs 13 residues. Trimming stripped 8 bases from V and 2 bases from J, with 12 bases between. From germline, CDR1 is KGHSH and CDR2 LQKENI. The CDR3 DNA reads as TGTGCCAGCACCAACGAACAGAACTATGGCTACACCTTC. It is translated as CASTNEQNYGYTF.

The V call is TRBV19, the J call TRBJ2-4; TRBD1 matches 10 bases. J lost 1 base, V lost 6 bases, and 3 bases had no gene match. Germline CDR1 is LNHDA and CDR2 is SQIVND (reference sequence). This CDR3 comprises 15 residues. The CDR3 here is CASRPGQGAKNIQYF. The CDR3 DNA reads as TGTGCCAGTAGGCCGGGACAGGGGGCCAAAAACATTCAGTACTTC.

The chain joins TRBV25-1 to TRBJ1-3; tentative D call: TRBD1 (5 bases). The CDR3 contains 17 residues. Germline CDR1 MGHDK, CDR2 SYGVNS. The germline V and J ends were trimmed by 2 bases and 4 bases, with 18 bases remaining between them. The CDR3 sequence: CASSEDKVGGSGNTIYF. The DNA of the CDR3 is TGTGCCAGCAGTGAAGATAAAGTTGGGGGGTCGGGAAACACCATATATTTT.

This sequence joins TRBV6-1 and TRBJ2-1; D unresolved. Germline CDR1 MNHNS, CDR2 SASEGT. The CDR3 loop spans 14 amino acids. The V and J ends lost 6 bases and 10 bases respectively, with 19 bases between them. Here the CDR3 reads CASSSNSPSREQFF. Here the CDR3 DNA reads TGTGCCAGCAGCTCAAATAGCCCCTCAAGGGAGCAGTTCTTC.

The chain recombines TRBV7-9 with TRBJ1-2; no clear D gene. CDR1 is SEHNR, CDR2 FQNEAQ, per germline (reference sequence). Trimming shortened V by 3 bases and J by 6 bases, and 11 bases separated the two germline ends. This CDR3 has 13 amino acids. The CDR3 bases are TGTGCCAGCAGCTTCGGGGTTAGTGATGGCTACACCTTC. This codes for CASSFGVSDGYTF.

The chain recombines TRBV19 with TRBJ2-7; 10 bases map to TRBD1. There are 16 residues in the CDR3. Germline assignment: CDR1 LNHDA and CDR2 SQIVND (reference sequence). The V gene end was trimmed by 3 bases and the J gene end by 4 bases; junction bases not matched to a gene: 9. As DNA, the CDR3 is TGTGCCAGTAGTATCCACCCGGGACAGGGGAAATACGAGCAGTACTTC. It is translated as CASSIHPGQGKYEQYF.

The chain has TRBV19 and TRBJ1-2, with D possibly TRBD1 on 5 matching bases. CDR3 size: 16 residues. CDR1 and CDR2 from the germline V gene are LNHDA and SQIVND (reference sequence). V was shortened by 3 bases and J by 4 bases, with 18 bases between the two germline ends. CDR3 region: CASSMEGSPGGYGYTF. In DNA form, the CDR3 reads TGTGCCAGTAGTATGGAGGGGTCACCCGGCGGCTATGGCTACACCTTC.

CDR3 in amino acids: CASSQRLGLADNYNEQFF. Here the CDR3 DNA reads TGCGCCAGCAGCCAACGGTTAGGACTAGCGGATAACTACAATGAGCAGTTCTTC. The V and J genes are TRBV4-1 and TRBJ2-1; 10 bases are a match to TRBD2. The junction had 10 bases not matched to a gene; V was cut back by 2 bases and J by 3 bases. This CDR3 contains 18 residues. Germline V gene sequence: CDR1 MGHRA, CDR2 YSYEKL.

This clone was detected once. V gene TRBV6-5 combines with J gene TRBJ2-3; D remains ambiguous. Germline CDR1 and CDR2: MNHEY and SVGAGI. V was clipped by 0 bases and J by 2 bases, with 9 bases between them. The CDR3 totals 15 residues. The CDR3 DNA reads as TGTGCCAGCAGTTACTCGGCAGGTTACACAGATACGCAGTATTTT. Amino acids: CASSYSAGYTDTQYF.

The chain carries TRBV11-2 and TRBJ1-2, with 11 bases lining up with TRBD1. V lost 1 base, J lost 2 bases, and 6 bases stayed unmatched. CDR3 size: 17 residues. Germline lookup yields CDR1 SGHAT and CDR2 FQNNGV. The CDR3 sequence: CASSLAPRTGGNYGYTF. CDR3 nucleotides: TGTGCCAGCAGCTTAGCCCCAAGGACAGGGGGCAACTATGGCTACACCTTC.

This chain joins TRBV14 and TRBJ1-1, with TRBD1 matching over 9 bases. V dropped 0 bases and J dropped 4; count of bases not matched to a gene: 6. In germline, CDR1 is SGHDN, CDR2 FVKESK. The CDR3 has 16 amino acids. The CDR3 reads CASSQDGTGGGTEAFF. CDR3 DNA sequence: TGTGCCAGCAGCCAAGATGGAACAGGGGGCGGCACTGAAGCTTTCTTT.

The V gene is TRBV30, the J gene TRBJ1-2; TRBD1 matches 7 bases. Looked up from germline, CDR1 is GTSNPN and CDR2 is SVGIG (reference sequence). The CDR3 has 13 residues. Germline trimming cut 0 bases from V and 4 bases from J; bases unmatched to any gene: 2. The CDR3, as DNA: TGTGCCTGGAGTGTCCCAGGGGGCTATGGCTACACCTTC. Translating it yields CAWSVPGGYGYTF.

V gene TRBV4-1 combines with J gene TRBJ2-1, with 11 bases aligning to TRBD2. Germline V gives CDR1 MGHRA, CDR2 YSYEKL. The ends lost 1 base at V and 8 bases at J; junction bases unmatched: 13. CDR3 length equals 18 residues. DNA for the CDR3: TGCGCCAGCAGCCAAGGAAACGTAGCGGGGGGGTTAGTGGATGAGCAGTTCTTC. It translates to CASSQGNVAGGLVDEQFF.

The DNA for the CDR3 is TGTGCCAGCAGCGTAGCTAGGGACGGGAGCTCCTACGAGCAGTACTTC. This codes for CASSVARDGSSYEQYF. The chain combines TRBV9 with TRBJ2-7; D might be TRBD2 (6 bases). Trimming pared 0 bases from V and 0 bases from J, leaving 13 bases between. Germline assignment: CDR1 SGDLS and CDR2 YYNGEE. The CDR3 contains 16 residues.

J is TRBJ1-5 and V is TRBV5-6; 7 bases align to TRBD1. The V gene's germline CDR1 is SGHDT and CDR2 YYEEEE. Trimming took 3 bases from V and 0 from J; bases not matched to a gene: 6. The CDR3 loop spans 16 amino acids. The CDR3 nucleotides read TGTGCCAGCAGCTCGAGGGACAGATATAGCAATCAGCCCCAGCATTTT. Protein product: CASSSRDRYSNQPQHF.

The chain joins TRBV19 to TRBJ2-7; no definite D call. The V gene lost 3 bases and the J gene lost 7 bases, with 7 bases spanning the gap. The germline CDR1 and CDR2 sequences are LNHDA and SQIVND (reference sequence). The CDR3 is 11 residues long. As DNA, the CDR3 is TGTGCCAGTAGTATGCTCGGGGAGCAGTACTTC. Translating it yields CASSMLGEQYF.

The chain combines TRBV19 with TRBJ1-2; possible D gene TRBD1, 6 bases. Germline loops: CDR1 LNHDA, CDR2 SQIVND (reference sequence). The CDR3 runs to 14 residues. Trimming took off 1 base at V and 7 bases at J, with 13 bases between the two ends. In nucleotides, the CDR3 is TGTGCCAGTAGTATAGGAGGGAACAGGGTTGGCTACACCTTC. The encoded protein is CASSIGGNRVGYTF.

V and J are TRBV27 and TRBJ2-1, with TRBD1 matching over 7 bases. Per germline, CDR1 MNHEY and CDR2 SMNVEV (reference sequence). J lost 7 bases, V lost 3 bases, and 9 bases had no gene match. The CDR3 runs 15 residues. The CDR3 spells CASSLYRGPLNEQFF. CDR3 in DNA: TGTGCCAGCAGTTTGTACAGGGGCCCTTTGAATGAGCAGTTCTTC.

The chain has TRBV19 and TRBJ2-6; D perhaps matches TRBD1 (6 bases). CDR1 and CDR2 from the germline V gene are LNHDA and SQIVND (reference sequence). CDR3 length equals 16 residues. Between the trimmed V and J ends, which lost 7 bases and 0 bases, there was a span of 13 bases. The chain's CDR3 is CASTLRDTSGANVLTF. CDR3 coding DNA: TGTGCCAGTACTCTCCGGGACACCTCTGGGGCCAACGTCCTGACTTTC.

This clone occurred a few times. CDR3 DNA: TGTGCCAGTAGCATCGGGGAGAGGGATACGCAGTATTTT. Protein product: CASSIGERDTQYF. V gene TRBV19 combines with J gene TRBJ2-3; a weak D match, TRBD2 (5 bases). V dropped 6 bases and J dropped 6 bases, with 13 bases sitting between them. The CDR3 is 13 amino acids. Germline lookup yields CDR1 LNHDA and CDR2 SQIVND (reference sequence).

The chain links TRBV7-9 to TRBJ2-7, with 10 bases aligning to TRBD1. Trimming took 0 bases from V and 3 from J; bases not matched to a gene: 5. The germline V gene encodes CDR1 SEHNR and CDR2 FQNEAQ (reference sequence). The CDR3 is made up of 16 amino acids. CDR3 in DNA: TGTGCCAGCAGCTTAGCCCCGGGACAGGGGATCTACGAGCAGTACTTC. Translated: CASSLAPGQGIYEQYF. The entire variable domain, with the rest obtained from reference TRBV7-9 and TRBJ2-7, is as follows: DTGVSQNPRHKITKRGQNVTFRCDPISEHNRLYWYRQTLGQGPEFLTYFQNEAQLEKSRLLSDRFSAERPKGSFSTLEIQRTEQGDSAMYLCASSLAPGQGIYEQYFGPGTRLTVT.

The rearrangement joins TRBV28 to TRBJ1-6; D might be TRBD1 (5 bases). V gave up 2 bases and J gave up 7 bases, with 15 bases separating them. There are 16 residues in the CDR3. CDR1 is MDHEN, CDR2 SYDVKM, per germline. Here the CDR3 DNA reads TGTGCCAGCAGTTTAGAGGGCGGGGGGTCGAATTCACCCCTCCACTTT. Protein sequence: CASSLEGGGSNSPLHF. Together with reference TRBV28 and TRBJ1-6, the CDR3 gives the full variable domain: DVKVTQSSRYLVKRTGEKVFLECVQDMDHENMFWYRQDPGLGLRLIYFSYDVKMKEKGDIPEGYSVSREKKERFSLILESASTNQTSMYLCASSLEGGGSNSPLHFGNGTRLTVT.

This clone has more than one count but fewer than ten. The rearrangement links TRBV12-5 to TRBJ1-2, with 7 bases matching TRBD1. The trim removed 2 bases at V and 1 base at J, leaving 1 base unmatched. This CDR3 contains 14 residues. Germline CDR1 reads LGHNT; CDR2 reads FRNRAP. CDR3: CASGLRGLNYGYTF. The CDR3 nucleotides read TGTGCTAGTGGTTTGAGGGGGCTTAACTATGGCTACACCTTC.

The V and J genes are TRBV2 and TRBJ2-1; D remains unclear. Deletions cut 5 bases from V and 6 bases from J, with 11 bases between. The CDR3 contains 13 residues. Germline lookup yields CDR1 SNHLY and CDR2 FYNNEI. CDR3: CASSFGASNEQFF. DNA of the CDR3: TGTGCCAGCAGTTTCGGAGCATCCAATGAGCAGTTCTTC.